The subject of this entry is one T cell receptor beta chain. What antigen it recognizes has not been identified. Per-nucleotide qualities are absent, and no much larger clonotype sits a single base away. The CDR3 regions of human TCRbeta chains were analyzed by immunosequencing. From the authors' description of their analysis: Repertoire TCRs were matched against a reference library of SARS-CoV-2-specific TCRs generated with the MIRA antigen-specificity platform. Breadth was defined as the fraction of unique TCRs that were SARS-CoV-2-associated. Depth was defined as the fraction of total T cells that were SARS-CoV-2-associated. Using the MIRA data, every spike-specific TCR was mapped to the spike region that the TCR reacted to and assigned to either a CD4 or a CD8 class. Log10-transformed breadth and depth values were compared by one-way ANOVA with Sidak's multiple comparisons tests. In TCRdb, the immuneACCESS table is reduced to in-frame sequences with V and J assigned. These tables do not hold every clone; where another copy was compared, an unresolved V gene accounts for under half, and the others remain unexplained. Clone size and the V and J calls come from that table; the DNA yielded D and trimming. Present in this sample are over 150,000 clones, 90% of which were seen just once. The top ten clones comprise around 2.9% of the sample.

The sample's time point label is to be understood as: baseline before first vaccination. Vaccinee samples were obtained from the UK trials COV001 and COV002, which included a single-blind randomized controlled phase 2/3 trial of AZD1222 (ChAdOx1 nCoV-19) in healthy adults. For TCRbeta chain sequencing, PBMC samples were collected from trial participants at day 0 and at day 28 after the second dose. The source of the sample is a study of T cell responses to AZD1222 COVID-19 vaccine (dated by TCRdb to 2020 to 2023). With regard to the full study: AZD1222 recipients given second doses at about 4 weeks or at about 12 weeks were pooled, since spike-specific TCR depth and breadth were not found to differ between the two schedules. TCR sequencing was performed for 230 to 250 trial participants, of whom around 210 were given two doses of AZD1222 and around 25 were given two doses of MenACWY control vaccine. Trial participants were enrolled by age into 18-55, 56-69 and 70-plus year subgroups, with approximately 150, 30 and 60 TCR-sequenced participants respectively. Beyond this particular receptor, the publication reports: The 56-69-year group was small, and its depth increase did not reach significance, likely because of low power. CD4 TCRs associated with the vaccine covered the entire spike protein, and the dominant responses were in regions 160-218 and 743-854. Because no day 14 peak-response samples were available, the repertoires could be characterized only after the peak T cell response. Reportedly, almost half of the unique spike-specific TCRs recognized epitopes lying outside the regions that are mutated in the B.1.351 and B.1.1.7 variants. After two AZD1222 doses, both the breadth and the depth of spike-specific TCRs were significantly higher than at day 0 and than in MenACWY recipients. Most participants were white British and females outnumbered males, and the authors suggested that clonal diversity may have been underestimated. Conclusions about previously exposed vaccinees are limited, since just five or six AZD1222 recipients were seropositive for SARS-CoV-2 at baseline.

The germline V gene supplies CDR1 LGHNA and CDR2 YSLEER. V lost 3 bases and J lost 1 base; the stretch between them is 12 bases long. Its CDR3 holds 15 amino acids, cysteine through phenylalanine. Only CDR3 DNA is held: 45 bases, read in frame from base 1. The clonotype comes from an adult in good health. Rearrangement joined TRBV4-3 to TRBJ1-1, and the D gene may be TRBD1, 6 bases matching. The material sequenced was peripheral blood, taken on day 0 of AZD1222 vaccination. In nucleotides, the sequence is TGCGCCAGCAGCCAGGCCGACAGGAGGAACACTGAAGCTTTCTTT. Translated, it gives CASSQADRRNTEAFF.